This T cell receptor beta chain was retrieved from a study of T cells in Graves' hyperthyroidism and ophthalmopathy. The study, taken as a whole, reports: Stable hyperthyroidism was separated from ophthalmopathy by a model based on 13 V-J features.

V dropped 5 bases and J dropped 0 bases, with 21 bases sitting between them. The CDR3 totals 18 residues. Germline V gene data show CDR1 as MNHEY and CDR2 as SMNVEV (reference sequence). This clonotype was observed a few times. What it binds is not known. This may be a read error: a much more frequent sequence differs by one nucleotide. Researchers amplified the TCR beta CDR3 regions from RNA transcripts. The primer set for the first-round RT-PCR of the TCR CDR3 was HTBI. TCRdb reprocessed the multiplex PCR reads via MiXCR and lists one record per CDR3 protein. The sample carries roughly 660,000 distinct CDR3 sequences, around 15% recorded once.

The TCR sequence derives from a man aged 50-60 years with Graves' hyperthyroidism. The chain has TRBV27 and TRBJ2-3; the D call may be TRBD1 or TRBD2 (6 bases each). Sequencing was carried out using blood. CDR3 DNA: TGTGCCAGCAGTGCCTTAACGGGGGCAGGGCGAAGCACAGATACGCAGTATTTT. Its protein is CASSALTGAGRSTDTQYF.